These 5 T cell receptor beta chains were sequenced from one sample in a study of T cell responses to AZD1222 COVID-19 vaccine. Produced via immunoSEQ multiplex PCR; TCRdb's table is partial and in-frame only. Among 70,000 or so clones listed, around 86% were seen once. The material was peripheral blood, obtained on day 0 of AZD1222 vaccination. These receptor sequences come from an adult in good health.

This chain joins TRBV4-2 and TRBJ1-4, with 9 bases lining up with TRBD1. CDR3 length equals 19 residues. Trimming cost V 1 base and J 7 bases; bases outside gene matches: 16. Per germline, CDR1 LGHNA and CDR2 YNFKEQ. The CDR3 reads CASSQVSGQGVPAGEKLFF. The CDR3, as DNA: TGTGCCAGCAGCCAAGTTTCGGGACAGGGCGTACCTGCCGGTGAAAAACTGTTTTTT.

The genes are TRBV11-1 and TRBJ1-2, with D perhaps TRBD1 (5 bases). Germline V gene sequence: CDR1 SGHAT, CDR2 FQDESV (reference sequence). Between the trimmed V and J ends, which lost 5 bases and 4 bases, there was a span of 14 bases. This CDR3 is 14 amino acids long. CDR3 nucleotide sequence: TGTGCCAGCAGCAACCCCAGGGTGGTCTATGGCTACACCTTC. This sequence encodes CASSNPRVVYGYTF.

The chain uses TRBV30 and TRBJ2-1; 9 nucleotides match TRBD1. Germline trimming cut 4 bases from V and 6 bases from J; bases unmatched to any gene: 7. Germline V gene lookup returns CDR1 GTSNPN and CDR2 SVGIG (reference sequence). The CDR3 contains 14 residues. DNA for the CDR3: TGTGCCTGGAATTCCGGGACAGGGTCCAATGAGCAGTTCTTC. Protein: CAWNSGTGSNEQFF.

Written as DNA, the CDR3 is TGTGCCAGCAGCTTAGGGGGAACCTACGAGCAGTACTTC. Translation gives CASSLGGTYEQYF. The chain uses TRBV7-9 and TRBJ2-7; D gene uncertain. Trimming cost V 1 base and J 2 bases, with 6 bases left between them. CDR1 is SEHNR, CDR2 FQNEAQ, per germline (reference sequence). The CDR3 runs 13 residues. Full variable domain (rest looked up from reference TRBV7-9 and TRBJ2-7): DTGVSQNPRHKITKRGQNVTFRCDPISEHNRLYWYRQTLGQGPEFLTYFQNEAQLEKSRLLSDRFSAERPKGSFSTLEIQRTEQGDSAMYLCASSLGGTYEQYFGPGTRLTVT.

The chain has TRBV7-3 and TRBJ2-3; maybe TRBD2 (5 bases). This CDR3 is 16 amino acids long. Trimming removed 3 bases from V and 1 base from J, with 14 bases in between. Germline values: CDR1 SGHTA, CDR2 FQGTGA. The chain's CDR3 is CASSFGPRRGTDTQYF. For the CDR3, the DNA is TGTGCCAGCAGCTTTGGTCCCCGGCGGGGCACAGATACGCAGTATTTT.